This is a list of T cell receptor beta chains from one sample in a study of T-cell memory formation after mild COVID-19. TCRdb re-called the 5' RACE reads with MiXCR, one entry per CDR3 protein. The sample gives hundreds of thousands of distinct CDR3 sequences, 24% of which show up once; around 9% is in the top ten. Sequencing input: PBMCs or a T cell subset sorted from them (not recorded which). The receptors stem from an adult woman who had mild COVID-19 (a few samples of this study predate the infection). Cell type and time point are not known. Each CDR3 is given with its conserved first and last residue. The order of the fields is D gene, J gene, clone size, V gene, CDR3 DNA, CDR3 protein. The D gene is left open where the match is weak. Some rows mark clone size as missing; the rest say once, few, many or name a class of expanded clone.

TRBD2	TRBJ2-3	once	TRBV7-2	TGTGCCAGCAGCCCGGGACTAGGGGGCACAGATACGCAGTATTTT	CASSPGLGGTDTQYF
TRBD2	TRBJ2-3	.	TRBV18	TGTGCCAGCTCACCATCCAGCGGGAGGGCCAGCGGAGATACGCAGTATTTT	CASSPSSGRASGDTQYF
.	TRBJ1-3	few	TRBV5-6	TGTGCCAGCGAGGGGGCTGGAAACACCATATATTTT	CASEGAGNTIYF
.	TRBJ1-1	many	TRBV29-1	TGCAGCGGTGGCCAGGGTGGGGACACTGAAGCTTTCTTT	CSGGQGGDTEAFF
.	TRBJ1-2	few	TRBV6-5	TGTGCCAGCAGCACATTAGGAAGAGGAAAGAGCACCTTC	CASSTLGRGKSTF
.	TRBJ1-2	.	TRBV14	TGTGCCAGCAGCCCGATCACGGGATCCCACTATGGCTACACCTTC	CASSPITGSHYGYTF
.	TRBJ1-2	.	TRBV6-5	TGTGCCAGCAGTCAACCCCCCGGGGAGGGGGGCTACACCTTC	CASSQPPGEGGYTF
.	TRBJ2-7	few	TRBV6-5	TGTGCCAGCAGTGACCCGGGAGCCAGGTACGAGCAGTACTTC	CASSDPGARYEQYF
.	TRBJ1-6	few	TRBV19	TGTGCCAGTAGTATAGGCCGTCTGGAGAATTCACCCCTCCACTTT	CASSIGRLENSPLHF
.	TRBJ2-2	.	TRBV10-3	TGTGCCATCAGAAATGGGGGTGTAGGGGCCGGGGAGCTGTTTTTT	CAIRNGGVGAGELFF
.	TRBJ2-2	.	TRBV7-3	TGTGCCAGCAGCCCGTCGGAGCCCGGGGAGCTGTTTTTT	CASSPSEPGELFF
TRBD1	TRBJ2-1	.	TRBV18	TGTGCCAGCTCACCGGGCGGGGACAGGTACAATGAGCAGTTCTTC	CASSPGGDRYNEQFF
.	TRBJ2-7	.	TRBV7-9	TGTGCCAGCAGCCCCGGGTCCCAGGTTGCCTACGAGCAGTACTTC	CASSPGSQVAYEQYF
.	TRBJ2-7	few	TRBV7-9	TGTGCCAGCAGCTTAGGGGGCAGGGGCCACGAGCAGTACTTC	CASSLGGRGHEQYF
TRBD2	TRBJ2-3	few	TRBV4-1	TGCGCCAGCAGGACCCGACTAGCGGGGTTCACAGATACGCAGTATTTT	CASRTRLAGFTDTQYF
TRBD2	TRBJ2-5	few	TRBV7-3	TGTGCCAGCAGCTTAACTAGCGGGGGGACCCAGTACTTC	CASSLTSGGTQYF
.	TRBJ1-2	.	TRBV6-1	TGTGCCAGCAGTCTCATGTTCGGGACGAATGGCTACACCTTC	CASSLMFGTNGYTF
.	TRBJ2-7	few	TRBV19	TGTGCCAGTAGCAATAACGGGGACCTCTCCTACGAGCAGTACTTC	CASSNNGDLSYEQYF
.	TRBJ2-3	few	TRBV7-2	TGTGCCAGCAGCTTAGGGGGGACTCCTTCGCAGTATTTT	CASSLGGTPSQYF